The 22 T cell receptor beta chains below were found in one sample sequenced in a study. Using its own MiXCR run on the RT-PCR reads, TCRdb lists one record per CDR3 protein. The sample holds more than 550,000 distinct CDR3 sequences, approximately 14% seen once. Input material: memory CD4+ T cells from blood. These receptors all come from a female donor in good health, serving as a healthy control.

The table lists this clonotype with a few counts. CDR3 loop: CASNNAWAGASTTDTQYF. CDR3 DNA: TGTGCCAGCAACAACGCCTGGGCGGGGGCTTCAACCACAGATACGCAGTATTTT. The chain carries TRBV12-3 or TRBV12-4 and TRBJ2-3; possibly TRBD2 for D (7 bases). Trimming cost V 7 bases and J 2 bases, with 25 bases left between them. The CDR3 is 18 amino acids.

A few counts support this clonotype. The CDR3 loop is CASSENSEQFF. The CDR3 DNA reads as TGTGCCAGCAGTGAAAATAGTGAGCAGTTCTTC. The V gene is TRBV2, the J gene TRBJ2-1; D uncertain. V was cut by 2 bases and J by 9 bases, with 5 bases left in between. The length of the CDR3 is 11 residues. Germline assignment: CDR1 SNHLY and CDR2 FYNNEI.

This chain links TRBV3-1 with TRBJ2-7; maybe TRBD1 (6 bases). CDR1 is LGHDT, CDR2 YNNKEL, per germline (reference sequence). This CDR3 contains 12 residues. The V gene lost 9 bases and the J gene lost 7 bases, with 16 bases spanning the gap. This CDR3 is CASQGPLFEQYF. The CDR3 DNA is TGTGCCAGTCAGGGGCCCCTCTTTGAGCAGTACTTC.

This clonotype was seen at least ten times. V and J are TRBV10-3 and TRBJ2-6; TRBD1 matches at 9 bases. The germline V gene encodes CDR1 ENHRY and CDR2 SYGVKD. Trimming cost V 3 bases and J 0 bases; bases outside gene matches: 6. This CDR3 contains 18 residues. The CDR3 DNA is TGTGCCATCAGTGACGGTCGGGACAGGGTCTCTGGGGCCAACGTCCTGACTTTC. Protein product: CAISDGRDRVSGANVLTF.

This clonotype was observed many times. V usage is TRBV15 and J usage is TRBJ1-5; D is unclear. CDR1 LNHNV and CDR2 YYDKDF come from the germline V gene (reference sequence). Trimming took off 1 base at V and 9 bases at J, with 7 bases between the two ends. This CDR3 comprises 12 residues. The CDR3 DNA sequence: TGTGCCACCAGCAGAGCTGTGGGGCCCCAGCATTTT. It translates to CATSRAVGPQHF.

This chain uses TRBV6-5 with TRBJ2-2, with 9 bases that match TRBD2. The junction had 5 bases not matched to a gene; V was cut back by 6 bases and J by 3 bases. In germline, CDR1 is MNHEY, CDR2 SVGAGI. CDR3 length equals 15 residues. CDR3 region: CASRAGGPDTGELFF. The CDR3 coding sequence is TGTGCCAGCAGGGCGGGGGGGCCTGACACCGGGGAGCTGTTTTTT.

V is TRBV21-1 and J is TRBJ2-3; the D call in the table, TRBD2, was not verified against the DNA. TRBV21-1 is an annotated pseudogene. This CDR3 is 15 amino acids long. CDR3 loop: CASSHRRGWTDTQYF. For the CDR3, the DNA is TGTGCCAGCAGCCATCGGAGGGGATGGACAGATACGCAGTATTTT.

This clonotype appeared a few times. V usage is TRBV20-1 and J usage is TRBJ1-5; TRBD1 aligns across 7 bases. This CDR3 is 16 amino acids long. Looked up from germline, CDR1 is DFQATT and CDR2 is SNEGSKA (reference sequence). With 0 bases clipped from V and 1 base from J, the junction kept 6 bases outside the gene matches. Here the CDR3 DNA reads TGCAGTGCTAGAGACTCGACGACAGGGAGCAATCAGCCCCAGCATTTT. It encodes CSARDSTTGSNQPQHF.

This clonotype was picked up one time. Here the CDR3 DNA reads TGTGCCAGCAGTGACACTAGCGGGAGTTGGAATGAGCAGTTCTTC. This translates into CASSDTSGSWNEQFF. V and J are TRBV6-1 and TRBJ2-1, with TRBD2 matching over 11 bases. Germline V CDR1 and CDR2: MNHNS, SASEGT. Trimming at V came to 3 bases and at J to 7 bases, leaving 5 bases not matched to a gene. CDR3 length: 15 residues.

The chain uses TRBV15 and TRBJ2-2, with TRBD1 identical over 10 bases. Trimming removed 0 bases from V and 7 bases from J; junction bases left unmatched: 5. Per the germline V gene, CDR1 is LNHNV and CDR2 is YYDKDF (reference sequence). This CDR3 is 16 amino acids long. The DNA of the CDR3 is TGTGCCACCAGCAGAGAATGGACAGGGGGAATCGGGGAGCTGTTTTTT. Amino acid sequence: CATSREWTGGIGELFF.

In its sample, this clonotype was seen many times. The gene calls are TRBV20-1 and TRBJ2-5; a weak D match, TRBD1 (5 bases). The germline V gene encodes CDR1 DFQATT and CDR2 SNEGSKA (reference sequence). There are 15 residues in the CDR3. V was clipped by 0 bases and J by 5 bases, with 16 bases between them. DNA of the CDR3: TGCAGTGCTAGAGATCCGCAGGGTATAGGCGAGACCCAGTACTTC. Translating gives CSARDPQGIGETQYF.

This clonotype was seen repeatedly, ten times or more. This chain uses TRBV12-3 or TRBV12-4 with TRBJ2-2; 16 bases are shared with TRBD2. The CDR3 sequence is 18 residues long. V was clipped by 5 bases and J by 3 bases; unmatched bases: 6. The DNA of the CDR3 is TGTGCCAGCAGTCCTGGGACTAGCGGGAGGGGGGACACCGGGGAGCTGTTTTTT. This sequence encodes CASSPGTSGRGDTGELFF.

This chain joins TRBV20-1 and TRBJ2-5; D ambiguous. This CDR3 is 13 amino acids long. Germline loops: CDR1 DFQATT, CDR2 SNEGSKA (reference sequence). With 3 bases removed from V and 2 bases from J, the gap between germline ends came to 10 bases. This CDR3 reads CSASDPRQETQYF. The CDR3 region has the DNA TGCAGTGCTAGTGATCCCAGGCAAGAGACCCAGTACTTC.

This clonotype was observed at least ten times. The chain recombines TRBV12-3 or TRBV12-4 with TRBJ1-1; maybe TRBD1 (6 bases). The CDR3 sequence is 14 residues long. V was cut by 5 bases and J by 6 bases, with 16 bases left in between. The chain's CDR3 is CASSTQGLGSEAFF. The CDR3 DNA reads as TGTGCCAGCAGTACACAGGGACTAGGATCTGAAGCTTTCTTT.

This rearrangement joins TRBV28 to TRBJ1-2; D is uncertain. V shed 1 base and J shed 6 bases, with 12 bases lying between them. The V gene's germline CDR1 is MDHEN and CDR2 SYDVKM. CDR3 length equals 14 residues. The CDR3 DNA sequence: TGTGCCAGCAGTTTATCGGCCCGTCAGGATGGCTACACCTTC. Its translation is CASSLSARQDGYTF.

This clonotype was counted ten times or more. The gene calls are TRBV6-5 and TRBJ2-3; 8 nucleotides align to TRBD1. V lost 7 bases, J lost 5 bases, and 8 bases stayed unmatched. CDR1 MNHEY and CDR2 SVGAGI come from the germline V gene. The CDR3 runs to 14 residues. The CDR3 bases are TGTGCCAGCATAGCTCAGGGGGCTAAAGATACGCAGTATTTT. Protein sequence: CASIAQGAKDTQYF.

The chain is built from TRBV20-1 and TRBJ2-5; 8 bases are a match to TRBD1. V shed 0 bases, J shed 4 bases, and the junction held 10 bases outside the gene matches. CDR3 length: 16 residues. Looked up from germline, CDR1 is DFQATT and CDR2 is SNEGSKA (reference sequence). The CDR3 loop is CSARDSLGQGSETQYF. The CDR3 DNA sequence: TGCAGTGCTAGAGACAGCCTAGGACAGGGATCAGAGACCCAGTACTTC.

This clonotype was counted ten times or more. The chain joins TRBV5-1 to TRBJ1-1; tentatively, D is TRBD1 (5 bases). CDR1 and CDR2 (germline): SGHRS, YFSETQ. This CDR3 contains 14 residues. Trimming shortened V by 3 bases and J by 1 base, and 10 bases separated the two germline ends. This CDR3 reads CASSSGTENTEAFF. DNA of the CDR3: TGCGCCAGCAGCTCAGGGACTGAGAACACTGAAGCTTTCTTT.

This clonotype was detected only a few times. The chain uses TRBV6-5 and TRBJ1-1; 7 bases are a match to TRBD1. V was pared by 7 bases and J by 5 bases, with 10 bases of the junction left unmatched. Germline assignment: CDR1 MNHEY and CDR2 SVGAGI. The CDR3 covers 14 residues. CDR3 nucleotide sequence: TGTGCCAGCACCCTCCGGACAGGCGGAACTGAAGCTTTCTTT. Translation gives CASTLRTGGTEAFF.

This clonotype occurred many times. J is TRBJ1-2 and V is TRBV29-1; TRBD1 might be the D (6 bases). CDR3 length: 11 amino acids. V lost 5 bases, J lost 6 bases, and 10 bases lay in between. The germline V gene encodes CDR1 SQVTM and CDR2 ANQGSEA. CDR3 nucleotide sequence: TGCAGCGTTTGGGGGGGCGATGGCTACACCTTC. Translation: CSVWGGDGYTF.

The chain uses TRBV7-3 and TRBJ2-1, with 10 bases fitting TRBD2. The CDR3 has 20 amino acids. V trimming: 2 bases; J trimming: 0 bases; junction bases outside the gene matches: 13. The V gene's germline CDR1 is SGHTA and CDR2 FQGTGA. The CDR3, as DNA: TGTGCCAGCAGCTTAGGACCCTCTAGGCAGCGGGGGGGCTCCTACAATGAGCAGTTCTTC. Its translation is CASSLGPSRQRGGSYNEQFF.

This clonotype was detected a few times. CDR3 in amino acids: CASGPGQTGGVGQFF. In nucleotides, the CDR3 is TGTGCTAGTGGTCCGGGACAGACTGGGGGAGTGGGGCAGTTCTTC. The chain couples TRBV12-5 to TRBJ2-1; TRBD1 matches 7 bases. This CDR3 contains 15 residues. Germline-derived CDR1 and CDR2 are LGHNT and FRNRAP. V was pared by 5 bases and J by 12 bases, with 16 bases of the junction left unmatched.